Listed here are 15 T cell receptor beta chains from one sample, sequenced in a study of regulatory T cells in long-lasting Graves disease. As to time point: persistent/refractory GD, antithyroid drugs over 5 years with positive TRAb. After RNA was extracted from PBMCs, the TCR library was made from it. Relying on iRepertoire HTBI primers and Arm-PCR of CDR3 regions, the team built TCR beta libraries. TCRdb reprocessed the multiplex PCR reads with MiXCR, giving one entry per CDR3 protein. Here the sample spans hundreds of thousands of distinct CDR3 sequences, approximately 23% being singletons. The source material was peripheral blood mononuclear cells (PBMCs), sampled when the disease was refractory, from a patient treated with antithyroid drugs. Receptors were obtained from a female donor with Graves disease.

Ten or more counts support this clonotype. The chain is built from TRBV6-5 and TRBJ1-5; D remains ambiguous. Deletions cut 3 bases from V and 6 bases from J, with 15 bases between. Germline V gene sequence: CDR1 MNHEY, CDR2 SVGAGI. This CDR3 comprises 15 residues. Here the CDR3 DNA reads TGTGCCAGCAGTTATATCCAAAATCAGGCTCAGCCCCAGCATTTT. This sequence encodes CASSYIQNQAQPQHF.

This clonotype was observed a handful of times. The V and J genes are TRBV11-2 and TRBJ1-6; D gene ambiguous. The CDR3 runs to 14 residues. Trimming pared 2 bases from V and 5 bases from J, leaving 7 bases between. CDR1 and CDR2 from the germline V gene are SGHAT and FQNNGV. In DNA, the CDR3 is TGTGCCAGCAGCTTACGGAACAATAATTCACCCCTCCACTTT. Its protein is CASSLRNNNSPLHF.

This chain joins TRBV9 and TRBJ2-7; D possibly matches TRBD1 or TRBD2 (5 bases each). Germline V CDR1 and CDR2: SGDLS, YYNGEE. V was pared by 0 bases and J by 5 bases, with 18 bases between. This CDR3 region has 16 residues. The CDR3 here is CASSVEIGTTGNEQYF. The CDR3 DNA sequence: TGTGCCAGCAGCGTAGAAATCGGGACCACGGGGAACGAGCAGTACTTC.

This clonotype was recorded a few times. Possible read error: a much larger clone is one base away. The genes are TRBV6-9 and TRBJ2-7; D is possibly TRBD2 (6 bases). The CDR3 consists of 17 residues. V lost 8 bases, J lost 0 bases, and 23 bases lay in between. Looked up from germline, CDR1 is MNHGY and CDR2 is SVAAGI. The CDR3 DNA sequence: TGTGCCAGCGGTTCCCCAAGAGCGGGCGCTAGCTCCTACGAGCAGTACTTC. Translation gives CASGSPRAGASSYEQYF.

The gene calls are TRBV6-1 and TRBJ2-5; 10 bases fit TRBD2. CDR1 and CDR2 from the germline V gene are MNHNS and SASEGT. This CDR3 contains 13 residues. The ends lost 7 bases at V and 3 bases at J; junction bases unmatched: 2. The CDR3 nucleotides are TGTGCCAGCATCCTAGCGGGAGAAGAGACCCAGTACTTC. It translates to CASILAGEETQYF.

This clonotype was picked up many times. Here the CDR3 reads CASSLLQGYEQYF. Here the CDR3 DNA reads TGTGCCAGCAGTCTTCTACAGGGATACGAGCAGTACTTC. The chain joins TRBV6-1 to TRBJ2-7; TRBD1 is a possible D gene (6 bases). The germline V and J ends were trimmed by 5 bases and 4 bases, with 12 bases remaining between them. This CDR3 comprises 13 residues. The germline V gene encodes CDR1 MNHNS and CDR2 SASEGT.

The J gene is TRBJ1-2, the V gene TRBV6-5; 7 nucleotides align to TRBD1. CDR3 length: 13 amino acids. Germline trimming cut 4 bases from V and 4 bases from J; bases unmatched to any gene: 3. Germline-derived CDR1 and CDR2 are MNHEY and SVGAGI. The CDR3 DNA sequence: TGTGCCAGCAGTTCTGACAGGGCCTATGGCTACACCTTC. Translated: CASSSDRAYGYTF.

The rearrangement uses TRBV27 and TRBJ2-7; the D is unclear. V lost 5 bases, J lost 8 bases, and 19 bases lay in between. Germline loops: CDR1 MNHEY, CDR2 SMNVEV (reference sequence). The CDR3 is 14 residues long. CDR3 DNA: TGTGCCAGCAGTGAAGTCGCCGGGTCTTACAAGCAGTACTTC. Translation: CASSEVAGSYKQYF.

A single count supports this clonotype. At one end the junction does not follow the germline gene, possibly because of a read error. The J gene is TRBJ2-5, the V gene TRBV7-8; 8 bases are a match to TRBD2. This CDR3 region has 16 residues. Germline V gives CDR1 SGHVS, CDR2 FQNEAQ. CDR3 amino acids: CASNPGRSGRRETKYF. The CDR3 bases are TGTGCCAGCAACCCGGGGAGAAGCGGGAGACGAGAGACCAAGTACTTC.

This clonotype appeared a few times. The chain recombines TRBV7-2 with TRBJ1-1; D is possibly TRBD1 (5 bases). The CDR3 spans 15 residues. CDR1 and CDR2 from the germline V gene are SGHTA and FQGNSA. Trimming left V 1 base short and J 0 bases short, with 9 bases between. In DNA form, the CDR3 reads TGTGCCAGCAGCTTAGGGGGGGATCTGAACACTGAAGCTTTCTTT. Protein sequence: CASSLGGDLNTEAFF. Together with reference TRBV7-2 and TRBJ1-1, the CDR3 gives the full variable domain: GAGVSQSPSNKVTEKGKDVELRCDPISGHTALYWYRQSLGQGLEFLIYFQGNSAPDKSGLPSDRFSAERTGGSVSTLTIQRTQQEDSAVYLCASSLGGDLNTEAFFGQGTRLTVV.

This clonotype was seen a few times. The V gene is TRBV6-1, the J gene TRBJ2-7; 10 bases fit TRBD1. The CDR3 covers 12 residues. CDR1 is MNHNS and CDR2 is SASEGT in the germline V gene. CDR3 sequence reads: CVTRDRGYEQYF. The CDR3 bases are TGTGTTACCCGGGACAGGGGATACGAGCAGTACTTC.

In its sample, this clonotype was seen many times. The V gene is TRBV12-3 or TRBV12-4, the J gene TRBJ2-7; a possible D gene is TRBD1 (5 bases). CDR3 length equals 15 residues. V was pared by 2 bases and J by 0 bases, with 11 bases between. The CDR3 nucleotides are TGTGCCAGCAGTTTAATGACAGCGAGCTCCTACGAGCAGTACTTC. It translates to CASSLMTASSYEQYF.

This clonotype was seen at least ten times. The J gene is TRBJ2-7, the V gene TRBV7-2; 8 bases match TRBD2. Germline values: CDR1 SGHTA, CDR2 FQGNSA. The ends lost 2 bases at V and 0 bases at J; junction bases unmatched: 3. CDR3 length: 15 amino acids. CDR3 coding DNA: TGTGCCAGCAGCTTATTCAGCGGGAGCTCCTACGAGCAGTACTTC. Protein product: CASSLFSGSSYEQYF. Looking up the rest from reference TRBV7-2 and TRBJ2-7 gives the full variable domain: GAGVSQSPSNKVTEKGKDVELRCDPISGHTALYWYRQSLGQGLEFLIYFQGNSAPDKSGLPSDRFSAERTGGSVSTLTIQRTQQEDSAVYLCASSLFSGSSYEQYFGPGTRLTVT.

In its sample, this clonotype was seen many times. This chain links TRBV11-2 with TRBJ2-5; D is unclear. Germline CDR1 SGHAT, CDR2 FQNNGV. The CDR3 sequence is 15 residues long. Trimming left V 2 bases short and J 3 bases short, with 13 bases between. CDR3 loop: CASSLRWSSEETQYF. The CDR3 coding sequence is TGTGCCAGCAGCTTAAGGTGGTCCTCGGAAGAGACCCAGTACTTC.

Here the CDR3 DNA reads TGTGCCAGCAGCCCCCCGGACGGCTCCTACGAGCAGTACTTC. It specifies CASSPPDGSYEQYF. The chain carries TRBV7-9 and TRBJ2-7; D is ambiguous. Germline assignment: CDR1 SEHNR and CDR2 FQNEAQ (reference sequence). Trimming removed 5 bases from V and 0 bases from J, with 11 bases in between. This CDR3 region has 14 residues. Complete variable domain (other parts from reference TRBV7-9 and TRBJ2-7): DTGVSQNPRHKITKRGQNVTFRCDPISEHNRLYWYRQTLGQGPEFLTYFQNEAQLEKSRLLSDRFSAERPKGSFSTLEIQRTEQGDSAMYLCASSPPDGSYEQYFGPGTRLTVT.